This T cell receptor (beta chain) is from a study of post-analysis software for immune sequencing data. On the study more broadly: Recorded disease courses covered relapsing-remitting, secondary progressive and progressive-relapsing multiple sclerosis. Some patients had no subtype annotation. The study, taken as a whole, reports: With TRBV5-6, TRBV5-1 and TRBV20-1 included, about five TRBV segments were more frequent in patients than in controls. Strong co-clustering by F measure was evident for samples that had been prepared in the same batch.

Regarding this clonotype: As yet, its antigen is unknown.

Carried by the TCR beta cDNA libraries were unique molecular identifiers. MiXCR was run by TCRdb on the PCR reads, yielding one entry per CDR3 protein. Seen here are a few hundred thousand distinct CDR3 sequences, roughly 38% observed once, and the top ten hold 13%. The V end lost 0 bases, the J end lost 0 bases, and 9 bases lay between the germline ends. The CDR3 covers 15 residues. Per germline, CDR1 KGHSH and CDR2 LQKENI. This sequence was found in a girl aged 10 to 17 with multiple sclerosis. The J gene is TRBJ2-7, the V gene TRBV18; TRBD1 is a possible D gene (5 bases). The sequenced sample consisted of blood. The CDR3: CASSPPNRPSYEQYF. The CDR3 nucleotides read TGTGCCAGCTCACCACCGAACAGGCCCTCCTACGAGCAGTACTTC.